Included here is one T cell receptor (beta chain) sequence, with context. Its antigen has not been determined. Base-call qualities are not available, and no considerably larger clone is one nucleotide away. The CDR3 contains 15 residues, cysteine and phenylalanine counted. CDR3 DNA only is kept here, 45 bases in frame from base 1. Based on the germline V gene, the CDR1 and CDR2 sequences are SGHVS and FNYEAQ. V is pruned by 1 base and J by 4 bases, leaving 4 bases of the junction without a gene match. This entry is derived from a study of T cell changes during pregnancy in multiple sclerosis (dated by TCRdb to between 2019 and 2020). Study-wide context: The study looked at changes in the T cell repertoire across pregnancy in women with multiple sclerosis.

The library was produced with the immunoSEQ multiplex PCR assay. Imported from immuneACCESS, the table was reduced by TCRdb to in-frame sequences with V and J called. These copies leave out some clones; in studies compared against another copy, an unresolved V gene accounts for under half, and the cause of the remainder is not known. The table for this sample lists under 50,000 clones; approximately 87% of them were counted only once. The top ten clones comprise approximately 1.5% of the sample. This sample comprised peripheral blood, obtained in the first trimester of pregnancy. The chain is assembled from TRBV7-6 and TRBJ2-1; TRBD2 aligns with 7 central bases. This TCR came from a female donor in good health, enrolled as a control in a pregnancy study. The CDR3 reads CASSLGSGVYNEQFF. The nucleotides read TGTGCCAGCAGCTTAGGCAGCGGGGTTTACAATGAGCAGTTCTTC.